This T cell receptor (beta chain) is from a study of CD8 T cells in ankylosing spondylitis (dated by TCRdb to the late 2010s). Describing the broader study: The study set out to find disease-linked TCR variants by profiling T cell receptor beta repertoires in ankylosing spondylitis patients and healthy donors. The whole study cohort included over a hundred healthy donors and roughly 24 ankylosing spondylitis patients. Samples of peripheral blood were taken, and for ankylosing spondylitis patients, synovial fluid was collected as well.

There are 18 amino acids in the CDR3, from cysteine to phenylalanine inclusive. Kept here is only the CDR3 DNA, which spans 54 bases and is read in frame from base 1. After removal of 1 base from V and 4 bases from J, the junction retains 11 bases not matched to a gene. Results the study describes overall, beyond this receptor: Some motif variants had previously been reported in the synovial fluid and blood of reactive arthritis patients, which suggests shared mechanisms of disease initiation. The disease-linked clones were reported as significantly enriched in matched synovial fluid samples from ankylosing spondylitis patients. A TCR beta motif made up of eight or nine highly homologous amino acid variants appeared to be characteristic of blood from ankylosing spondylitis patients. The disease-linked clones had a CD8+ phenotype and were found at relatively low frequencies in peripheral blood.

The sequencer was an Illumina HiSeq 2500. Quantitative 5'-RACE with molecular barcodes was the method used to prepare the TCR beta libraries. The authors' pipeline ran thus. A new computational method based on a probabilistic model of VDJ rearrangement was used to identify disease-linked TCR variants. TCRdb redid the processing of the public reads, applying fastp at Q25 and MiXCR, and retained in-frame beta chains. Entries that share a CDR3 protein sequence are merged under the most common genes and DNA. None of the V and J calls come from the authors' own analysis; TCRdb made them. The sample contains fewer than 350,000 distinct CDR3 sequences, under 14% of them found a single time. The ten largest clonotypes hold around 10% of the sample. A few counts support this clonotype. Its recognized antigen is unknown. Per-nucleotide qualities are absent, and no much larger clonotype sits a single base away.

The sample was blood, either unsorted or a sorted T cell fraction (not recorded which). This receptor chain uses TRBV12-3 or TRBV12-4 and TRBJ2-3; TRBD2 aligns with 10 central bases. This sequence was found in a female donor with ankylosing spondylitis or in good health (not recorded which). The nucleotide sequence reads as follows: TGTGCCAGCAGTTTAGAGTCTAGCGGGAGAGATCAAGCAGATACGCAGTATTTT. This translates into CASSLESSGRDQADTQYF.